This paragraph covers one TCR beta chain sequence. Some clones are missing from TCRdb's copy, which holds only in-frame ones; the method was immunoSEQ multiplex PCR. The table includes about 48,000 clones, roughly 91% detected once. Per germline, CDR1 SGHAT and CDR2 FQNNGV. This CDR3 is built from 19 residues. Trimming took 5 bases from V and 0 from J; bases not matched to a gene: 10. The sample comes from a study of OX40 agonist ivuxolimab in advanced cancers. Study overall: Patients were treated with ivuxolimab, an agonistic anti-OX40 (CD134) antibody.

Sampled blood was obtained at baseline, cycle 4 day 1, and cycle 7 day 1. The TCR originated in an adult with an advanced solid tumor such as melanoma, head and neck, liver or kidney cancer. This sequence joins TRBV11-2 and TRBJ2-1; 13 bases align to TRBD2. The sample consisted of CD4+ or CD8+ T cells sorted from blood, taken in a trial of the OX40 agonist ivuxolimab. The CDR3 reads CASSTRLAGGRSSYNEQFF. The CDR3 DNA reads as TGTGCCAGCAGCACCCGACTAGCGGGGGGCCGCAGCTCCTACAATGAGCAGTTCTTC.